What follows are 10 T cell receptor beta chains derived from one specimen sequenced in a study of OX40 agonist ivuxolimab in advanced cancers. Data came from immunoSEQ multiplex PCR; TCRdb stores just in-frame clones and leaves some out. The sample comprises about 68,000 clones, around 93% of which are singletons, and approximately 0.3% rests with the top ten. The sequences come from CD4+ or CD8+ T cells sorted from blood, collected in a trial of the OX40 agonist ivuxolimab. Receptors were obtained from an adult with an advanced solid tumor such as melanoma, head and neck, liver or kidney cancer.

V usage is TRBV21-1 and J usage is TRBJ2-1; TRBD2 is the table's D call, not checked against the DNA. TRBV21-1 has pseudogene status. The CDR3 consists of 16 residues. The CDR3 region is CASSKVPSGRGYEQFF. CDR3 nucleotide sequence: TGTGCCAGCAGCAAGGTGCCTAGCGGGAGGGGGTATGAGCAGTTCTTC.

The V call is TRBV10-3, the J call TRBJ2-2, with 13 bases fitting TRBD2. Germline lookup yields CDR1 ENHRY and CDR2 SYGVKD. This CDR3 comprises 17 residues. V shed 3 bases, J shed 5 bases, and the junction held 6 bases outside the gene matches. CDR3 region: CAISDKRGLAGTGELFF. DNA for the CDR3: TGTGCCATCAGTGATAAGAGGGGACTAGCGGGAACCGGGGAGCTGTTTTTT.

The gene calls are TRBV29-1 and TRBJ1-2; a weak D match, TRBD1 (5 bases). CDR1 is SQVTM and CDR2 is ANQGSEA in the germline V gene. The V and J ends lost 3 bases and 4 bases respectively, with 9 bases between them. The CDR3 is 12 amino acids. CDR3 bases: TGCAGCGTTGATCAGGGAGGCTATGGCTACACCTTC. The encoded protein is CSVDQGGYGYTF. Variable domain in full (rest from reference TRBV29-1 and TRBJ1-2): SAVISQKPSRDICQRGTSLTIQCQVDSQVTMMFWYRQQPGQSLTLIATANQGSEATYESGFVIDKFPISRPNLTFSTLTVSNMSPEDSSIYLCSVDQGGYGYTFGSGTRLTVV.

CDR3 nucleotide sequence: TGTGCCAGCAGTTTAAAACCGTTGTCCTACGAGCAGTACTTC. Its translation is CASSLKPLSYEQYF. V is TRBV27 and J is TRBJ2-7, with D unresolved. V shed 2 bases and J shed 1 base, with 9 bases lying between them. The CDR3 is 14 amino acids. CDR1 MNHEY and CDR2 SMNVEV come from the germline V gene (reference sequence).

This chain links TRBV28 with TRBJ1-2; a weak D match, TRBD1 (5 bases). Germline CDR1 MDHEN, CDR2 SYDVKM. This CDR3 spans 15 amino acids. Trimming left V 8 bases short and J 6 bases short, with 22 bases between. The CDR3 DNA reads as TGTGCCAGCCATTCCTCAGGGACTCCAACTAATGGCTACACCTTC. Protein product: CASHSSGTPTNGYTF.

V gene TRBV5-8 combines with J gene TRBJ2-7; 9 bases align to TRBD1. Germline-derived CDR1 and CDR2 are SGHTS and YDEGEE. The length of the CDR3 is 15 residues. V was pared by 2 bases and J by 3 bases, with 6 bases of the junction left unmatched. CDR3 in DNA: TGTGCCAGCAGCTTTTTTAGGACAGGGGTCTACGAGCAGTACTTC. Protein: CASSFFRTGVYEQYF.

The V call is TRBV18, the J call TRBJ2-7; D is uncertain. Germline loops: CDR1 KGHSH, CDR2 LQKENI. Between the trimmed V and J ends, which lost 3 bases and 0 bases, there was a span of 6 bases. The CDR3 length is 13 residues. The CDR3 spells CASSPGDSYEQYF. The CDR3 coding sequence is TGTGCCAGCTCACCTGGGGACTCCTACGAGCAGTACTTC.

The chain uses TRBV2 and TRBJ1-2; D is perhaps TRBD1 (6 bases). V lost 7 bases and J lost 4, with 22 bases in between. The CDR3 spans 16 residues. The germline V gene has CDR1 SNHLY and CDR2 FYNNEI. CDR3 coding DNA: TGTGCCAGCAACAAATTCAACAGGGATCCCCTCTATGGCTACACCTTC. Translated, it gives CASNKFNRDPLYGYTF.

The V and J genes are TRBV27 and TRBJ1-5, with TRBD1 matching 7 bases. The CDR3 covers 14 residues. V lost 6 bases, J lost 2 bases, and 4 bases stayed unmatched. CDR1 is MNHEY, CDR2 SMNVEV, per germline (reference sequence). In DNA, the CDR3 is TGTGCCAGCAGCGGACAGGCCGGCAATCAGCCCCAGCATTTT. Amino acid sequence: CASSGQAGNQPQHF.

The chain uses TRBV5-4 and TRBJ2-7; the D gene is possibly TRBD1 (6 bases). The CDR3 extends over 14 amino acids. Trimming took off 0 bases at V and 6 bases at J, with 13 bases between the two ends. Germline CDR1 SGHNT, CDR2 YYREEE (reference sequence). The CDR3 loop reads CASSLAGTLGEQYF. CDR3 DNA: TGTGCCAGCAGCTTGGCCGGGACATTGGGCGAGCAGTACTTC.